This T cell receptor beta chain was sequenced in a study of blood T cell repertoires in COVID-19. Study in general: The samples span acute and convalescent COVID-19 from the United States, Italy and Spain. PBMCs, B-cell-depleted T cells, or T cells were the source of the cDNA or gDNA that made up the material.

Germline assignment: CDR1 LNHDA and CDR2 SQIVND (reference sequence). V lost 5 bases and J 5 bases, leaving 25 bases between the germline ends. This CDR3 is built from 19 residues. Per the study methods: Reference gene primer amplification in the assay estimated nucleated cell counts. The protocol was immunoSEQ multiplex PCR, while the TCRdb copy is restricted to in-frame clones and leaves out a portion. V, J and clone size derive from that table, while D and trimming were established from the DNA sequence. The sample contains 50,000 or so clones, over 70% of which appear only once. The material sequenced was peripheral blood. The sequence derives from a man between 70 and 80 years old with acute or convalescent COVID-19. The V call is TRBV19, the J call TRBJ1-6; no clear D gene. The CDR3 reads CASSPPEGRRRSDNSPLHF. As DNA, the CDR3 is TGTGCCAGTAGTCCCCCTGAAGGACGCCGGCGTAGCGATAATTCACCCCTCCACTTT.